The 12 T cell receptor beta chains presented below share a single source sample, sequenced in a study of OX40 agonist ivuxolimab in advanced cancers. TCRdb keeps only in-frame clones here, not all; method: immunoSEQ multiplex PCR. The top ten hold 11% of the sample, which has tens of thousands of clones, 80% to 90% seen once. This material consisted of CD4+ or CD8+ T cells sorted from blood, taken in a trial of the OX40 agonist ivuxolimab. The receptors were gathered from an adult with an advanced solid tumor such as melanoma, head and neck, liver or kidney cancer.

In this sample, this clone turned up once. The CDR3 DNA is TGTGCCATCAGTGAGTTGGCGACTAGCGGCGGCACTGAGCAGTTCTTC. Its translation: CAISELATSGGTEQFF. The chain has TRBV10-3 and TRBJ2-1; 9 bases map to TRBD2. V was pared by 1 base and J by 9 bases, with 10 bases of the junction left unmatched. CDR3 size: 16 residues. The germline gives CDR1 ENHRY, CDR2 SYGVKD.

This chain connects TRBV4-1 to TRBJ2-5; D is perhaps TRBD1 (5 bases). The DNA end is a closer match to TRBJ2-7, so the J assignment may be wrong. The CDR3 is 15 amino acids. The germline gives CDR1 MGHRA, CDR2 YSYEKL. CDR3 loop: CASSQDIGGHYEQYF. The CDR3 DNA reads as TGCGCCAGCAGCCAAGACATCGGCGGACACTACGAGCAGTACTTC.

As regards this clone: Since a much larger clone is just one base distant, this may be a read error. Other DNA sequences in the same sample also yield this CDR3. V and J are TRBV27 and TRBJ2-1; D uncertain. The length of the CDR3 is 11 residues. V was cut by 6 bases and J by 4 bases, with 4 bases left in between. Germline V gene lookup returns CDR1 MNHEY and CDR2 SMNVEV (reference sequence). CDR3 protein: CASSRYNEQFF. The CDR3 nucleotides are TGTGCCAGCAGCCGATACAATGAGCAGTTCTTC.

The chain couples TRBV7-9 to TRBJ2-1; 13 bases fit TRBD2. This CDR3 has 16 residues. The germline V gene encodes CDR1 SEHNR and CDR2 FQNEAQ (reference sequence). V shed 5 bases and J 3 bases; nucleotides not matched to a gene: 4. CDR3 in amino acids: CASSPRTSGSYNEQFF. DNA of the CDR3: TGTGCCAGCAGCCCTAGGACTAGCGGGAGCTACAATGAGCAGTTCTTC.

The rearrangement uses TRBV5-5 and TRBJ2-2; D is unclear. Deletions cut 4 bases from V and 2 bases from J, with 3 bases between. Germline CDR1 reads SGHKS; CDR2 reads YYEKEE (reference sequence). The length of the CDR3 is 12 residues. This CDR3 reads CASSRNTGELFF. Written as DNA, the CDR3 is TGTGCCAGCAGCCGCAACACCGGGGAGCTGTTTTTT. Drawing the rest from reference TRBV5-5 and TRBJ2-2, the complete variable domain is DAGVTQSPTHLIKTRGQQVTLRCSPISGHKSVSWYQQVLGQGPQFIFQYYEKEERGRGNFPDRFSARQFPNYSSELNVNALLLGDSALYLCASSRNTGELFFGEGSRLTVL.

The chain is built from TRBV10-1 and TRBJ2-1; TRBD2 might be the D (7 bases). Trimming cost V 5 bases and J 6 bases, with 11 bases left between them. Per germline, CDR1 WNHNN and CDR2 SYGVQD (reference sequence). The CDR3 has 13 residues. DNA for the CDR3: TGCGCCAGCAGTAAAGGGGGGGTCAATGAGCAGTTCTTC. Amino acids: CASSKGGVNEQFF.

CDR3 DNA: TGCGCCAGCAGCCCGACTAGCGGTGCTGAAGAGACCCAGTACTTC. Translation: CASSPTSGAEETQYF. V gene TRBV5-1 combines with J gene TRBJ2-5; TRBD2 aligns across 9 bases. Unmatched junction bases numbered 7, after V lost 4 bases and J lost 3 bases. Germline assignment: CDR1 SGHRS and CDR2 YFSETQ. The CDR3 is 15 amino acids.

Concerning this clone: A junction boundary mismatches the germline segment, possibly from a read error. V gene TRBV28 combines with J gene TRBJ1-1; D unresolved. The CDR3 spans 15 residues. The germline CDR1 and CDR2 sequences are MDHEN and SYDVKM. CDR3 amino acids: CASSFHWGMKTEAFF. CDR3 DNA sequence: TGTGCCAGCAGTTTCCATTGGGGAATGAAGACTGAAGCTTTCTTT.

The chain joins TRBV7-8 to TRBJ1-2; tentatively, D is TRBD1 (6 bases). The germline CDR1 and CDR2 sequences are SGHVS and FQNEAQ. CDR3 size: 13 residues. V was shortened by 5 bases and J by 5 bases, with 12 bases between the two germline ends. Here the CDR3 DNA reads TGTGCCAGCAGCCTGGACAGCCGGTATGGCTACACCTTC. Amino acid sequence: CASSLDSRYGYTF.

The chain couples TRBV9 to TRBJ2-7; 7 nucleotides align to TRBD1. Trimming took 4 bases from V and 6 from J; bases not matched to a gene: 4. The length of the CDR3 is 12 residues. The germline CDR1 and CDR2 sequences are SGDLS and YYNGEE. In DNA form, the CDR3 reads TGTGCCAGCAGCTTAGGGGGCGGCGAGCAGTACTTC. The encoded protein is CASSLGGGEQYF.

This clone was seen many times. V and J are TRBV2 and TRBJ2-1; D call uncertain. CDR1 and CDR2 (germline): SNHLY, FYNNEI. V lost 8 bases and J lost 10, with 12 bases in between. This CDR3 is 11 amino acids long. The CDR3 DNA reads as TGTGCCAGCGGCTACCCGAGCGAGCAGTTCTTC. Translation: CASGYPSEQFF.

J is TRBJ1-1 and V is TRBV21-1. TRBV21-1 is termed a pseudogene. The CDR3 spans 13 residues. CDR3 loop: CASSRGRDTEAFF. CDR3 nucleotide sequence: TGTGCCAGCAGCCGGGGGAGGGACACTGAAGCTTTCTTT.